The subject of this entry is one T cell receptor beta chain. Its antigen is unknown. The V segment lost 5 bases and the J segment 2 bases; nucleotides outside the gene matches: 4. The CDR3 is 15 residues long. Germline-derived CDR1 and CDR2 are WNHNN and SYGVQD (reference sequence). A single record per CDR3 protein comes from TCRdb applying MiXCR to the 5' RACE reads. The table shows under 450,000 distinct CDR3 sequences, with less than 25% occurring only once. This sample was included in a study of T-cell memory formation after mild COVID-19. Study results and limitations: Some responding clones appeared in pre-infection memory, suggesting cross-reactive memory joined.

The source is a man between 18 and 35 years old who had mild COVID-19 (a few samples of this study predate the infection). Cell type and time point are not known. J is TRBJ2-3 and V is TRBV10-1, with 10 bases identical to TRBD1. Sequenced: PBMCs or a T cell subset sorted from them (not recorded which). Written as DNA, the CDR3 is TGCGCCAGCAGTAAGACAGGGGGCAACACAGATACGCAGTATTTT. Its protein is CASSKTGGNTDTQYF.